This T cell receptor beta chain was documented in a study of cytomegalovirus exposure and HLA in healthy donors. General study results and limits: Across all donors, roughly uniform sequencing depth was an assumption of the presence/absence analyses. Per published accounts, TCR beta sequences correctly predicted the HLA-A and HLA-B alleles of most subjects. Later, an analysis found that common viral pathogens appeared to be linked with several of the most significant clusters. Being productive about 90% or about 30% of the time was typical of most TCR beta V segments in an earlier analysis.

CDR1 is MGHRA, CDR2 YSYEKL, per germline. V shed 0 bases, J shed 10 bases, and the junction held 8 bases outside the gene matches. The CDR3 is made up of 14 amino acids. This clone came up a few times. Its antigen is undetermined. The primer mix had 60 Vbeta and 13 Jbeta primers. TCRdb keeps only in-frame clones here, not all; method: immunoSEQ multiplex PCR. The table lists around 180,000 clones, over 70% of them singletons. The rearrangement links TRBV4-1 to TRBJ1-2; 7 bases fit TRBD1. The TCR was taken from a woman aged 25 to 45 in good health and CMV-seropositive. The sample was PBMCs. The CDR3 coding sequence is TGCGCCAGCAGCCAAGAGCTCGCAGGGGGAACCTACACCTTC. Translated: CASSQELAGGTYTF.